The source of this T cell receptor beta chain is a study of blood T cell repertoires in COVID-19. The wider study: Collection of acute and convalescent COVID-19 samples took place in the United States, Italy and Spain.

TCRdb keeps only in-frame clones here, not all; method: immunoSEQ multiplex PCR. The sample contains around 70,000 clones, roughly 82% of which appear only once. This clonotype originated in a man aged 60 to 75 with acute or convalescent COVID-19. Sequences were obtained from peripheral blood.

CDR3 DNA: TGTGCTAGTGGTTTGAGGCGGGAACTCTCTGGGGCCAACGTCCTGACTTTC. Protein sequence: CASGLRRELSGANVLTF. The rearrangement uses TRBV12-5 and TRBJ2-6; TRBD2 is a possible D gene (6 bases). This CDR3 has 17 amino acids. Trimming shortened V by 2 bases and J by 0 bases, and 11 bases separated the two germline ends. The germline gives CDR1 LGHNT, CDR2 FRNRAP.